Sequencing of this T cell receptor beta chain was carried out in a study of blood T cell repertoires in COVID-19. The CDR3 runs 16 residues. V gave up 9 bases and J gave up 6 bases, with 26 bases separating them. Germline CDR1 ENHRY, CDR2 SYGVKD. The protocol was immunoSEQ multiplex PCR, while the TCRdb copy is restricted to in-frame clones and leaves out a portion. Among 340,000 or so clones listed, about 86% were seen once. Sequencing input: peripheral blood. The chain is built from TRBV10-3 and TRBJ1-2, with D tentatively TRBD1 (6 bases). The clonotype originates from a man aged 25 to 40 with active or convalescent COVID-19. CDR3: CAILDRSGPEGHGYTF. The CDR3 DNA follows: TGTGCCATACTAGACAGGTCCGGTCCAGAGGGGCATGGCTACACCTTC.